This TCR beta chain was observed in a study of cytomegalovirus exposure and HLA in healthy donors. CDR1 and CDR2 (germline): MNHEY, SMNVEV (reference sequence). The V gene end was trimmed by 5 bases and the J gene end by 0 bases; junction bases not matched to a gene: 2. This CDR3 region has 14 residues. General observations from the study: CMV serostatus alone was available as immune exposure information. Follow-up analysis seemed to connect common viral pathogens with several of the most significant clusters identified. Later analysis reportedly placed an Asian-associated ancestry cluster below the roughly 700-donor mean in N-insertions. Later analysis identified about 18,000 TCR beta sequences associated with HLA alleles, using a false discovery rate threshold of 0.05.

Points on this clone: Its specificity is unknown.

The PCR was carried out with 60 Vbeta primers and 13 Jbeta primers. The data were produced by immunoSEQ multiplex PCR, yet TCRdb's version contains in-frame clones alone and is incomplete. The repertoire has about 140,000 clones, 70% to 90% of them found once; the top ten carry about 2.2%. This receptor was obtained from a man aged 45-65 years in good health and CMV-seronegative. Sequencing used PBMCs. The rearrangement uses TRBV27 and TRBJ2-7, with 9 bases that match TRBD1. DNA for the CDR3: TGTGCCAGCAGTGGGACAGGGTTCTCCTACGAGCAGTACTTC. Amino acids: CASSGTGFSYEQYF.